The 8 T cell receptor beta chains below come from one sample, sequenced in a study of cytomegalovirus exposure and HLA in healthy donors (dated by TCRdb to 2016 to 2017). Library preparation used the immunoSEQ multiplex PCR assay. TCRdb limited this immuneACCESS table to in-frame rearrangements with V and J called. A share of clones is missing; checked studies link under half to unresolved V genes, and the rest is unexplained. The sample records 250,000 to 350,000 clones, 75% to 90% of which are singletons. The ten most abundant clones make up over 1% of the sample. Sequencing was carried out using PBMCs. Source of these receptors: a woman aged 25 to 39 in good health and CMV-seropositive.

The CDR3 region is CSVEISRKGYTF. The CDR3 bases are TGCAGCGTTGAGATCAGTAGGAAGGGCTACACCTTC. This chain uses TRBV29-1 with TRBJ1-2; D ambiguous. This CDR3 contains 12 residues. V gave up 3 bases and J gave up 8 bases, with 13 bases separating them. Per the germline V gene, CDR1 is SQVTM and CDR2 is ANQGSEA.

The genes are TRBV15 and TRBJ2-7; the D is unclear. The CDR3 extends over 15 amino acids. V lost 1 base to trimming and J lost 1 base, with 11 bases between them. CDR1 is LNHNV, CDR2 YYDKDF, per germline (reference sequence). The CDR3 nucleotides read TGTGCCACCAGCAGAGGGGTCACGGTTTCCTACGAGCAGTACTTC. Protein product: CATSRGVTVSYEQYF.

This clone has only one observation. An end of the junction differs from the germline gene, which may be a read error. The chain has TRBV4-1 and TRBJ1-2; 8 bases agree with TRBD1. The CDR3 spans 17 residues. Germline V gene data show CDR1 as MGHRA and CDR2 as YSYEKL. In DNA form, the CDR3 reads TGCGCCAGCAACCAAGCTTCAGGGGGCCAAGGCGGCTATGGCTACACCTTC. It codes for CASNQASGGQGGYGYTF.

This clone has just a few counts. The rearrangement joins TRBV19 to TRBJ2-7, with 9 positions matching TRBD2. In germline, CDR1 is LNHDA, CDR2 SQIVND (reference sequence). This CDR3 is 16 amino acids long. The V and J ends lost 3 bases and 3 bases, in that order; junction bases with no gene match: 9. The CDR3 protein is CASSITPLAGNYEQYF. As DNA, the CDR3 is TGTGCCAGTAGTATCACCCCTCTAGCGGGAAACTACGAGCAGTACTTC.

This chain uses TRBV7-6 with TRBJ2-7; 7 nucleotides align to TRBD2. Per the germline V gene, CDR1 is SGHVS and CDR2 is FNYEAQ. This CDR3 has 14 amino acids. Germline trimming cut 5 bases from V and 6 bases from J; bases unmatched to any gene: 10. The CDR3 region has the DNA TGTGCCAGCAGCCCAATGGGGGGGGAGGGCGAGCAGTACTTC. Translated, it gives CASSPMGGEGEQYF.

This chain joins TRBV9 and TRBJ2-2; no reliable D call. The V end was cut by 4 bases, the J end by 1 base, with 5 bases between. Germline CDR1 SGDLS, CDR2 YYNGEE. The CDR3 runs to 13 residues. The CDR3 DNA follows: TGTGCCAGCAGCCTGGAGAACACCGGGGAGCTGTTTTTT. Translation gives CASSLENTGELFF.

This chain connects TRBV4-3 to TRBJ1-4; D possibly corresponds to TRBD1 (5 bases). The CDR3 loop spans 16 amino acids. Germline V gene lookup returns CDR1 LGHNA and CDR2 YSLEER. Trimming removed 1 base from V and 0 bases from J, with 9 bases in between. CDR3 protein: CASSQAAGATNEKLFF. As DNA, the CDR3 is TGCGCCAGCAGCCAAGCGGCGGGGGCAACTAATGAAAAACTGTTTTTT.

V usage is TRBV4-2 and J usage is TRBJ2-1; D remains unclear. Trimming shortened V by 0 bases and J by 7 bases, and 13 bases separated the two germline ends. CDR1 and CDR2 (germline): LGHNA, YNFKEQ. This CDR3 is built from 15 residues. The CDR3 DNA is TGTGCCAGCAGCCAAGAGGGGTCACAGCTAAATGAGCAGTTCTTC. Its protein is CASSQEGSQLNEQFF.